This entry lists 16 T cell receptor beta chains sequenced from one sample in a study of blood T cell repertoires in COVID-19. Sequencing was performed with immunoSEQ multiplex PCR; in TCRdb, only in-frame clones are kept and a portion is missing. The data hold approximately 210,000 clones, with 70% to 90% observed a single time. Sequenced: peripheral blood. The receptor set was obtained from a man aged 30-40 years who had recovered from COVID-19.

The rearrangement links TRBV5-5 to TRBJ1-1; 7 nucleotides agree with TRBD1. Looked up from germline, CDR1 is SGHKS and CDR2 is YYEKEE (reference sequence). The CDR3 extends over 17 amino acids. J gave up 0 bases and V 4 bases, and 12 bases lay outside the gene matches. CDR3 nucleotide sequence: TGTGCCAGCAGCCGCGGGGCTACAGGGGCAATGAACACTGAAGCTTTCTTT. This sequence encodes CASSRGATGAMNTEAFF. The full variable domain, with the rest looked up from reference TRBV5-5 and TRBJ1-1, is DAGVTQSPTHLIKTRGQQVTLRCSPISGHKSVSWYQQVLGQGPQFIFQYYEKEERGRGNFPDRFSARQFPNYSSELNVNALLLGDSALYLCASSRGATGAMNTEAFFGQGTRLTVV.

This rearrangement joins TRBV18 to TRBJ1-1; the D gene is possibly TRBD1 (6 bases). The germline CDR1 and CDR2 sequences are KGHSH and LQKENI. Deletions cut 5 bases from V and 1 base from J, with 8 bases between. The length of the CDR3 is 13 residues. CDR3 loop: CASSGGANTEAFF. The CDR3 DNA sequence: TGTGCCAGCTCAGGGGGCGCGAACACTGAAGCTTTCTTT.

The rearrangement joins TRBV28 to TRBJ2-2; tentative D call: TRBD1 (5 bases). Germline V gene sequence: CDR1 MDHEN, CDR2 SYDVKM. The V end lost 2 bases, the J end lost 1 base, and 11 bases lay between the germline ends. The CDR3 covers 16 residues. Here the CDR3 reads CASSLSPTENTGELFF. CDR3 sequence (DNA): TGTGCCAGCAGTTTAAGCCCGACAGAGAACACCGGGGAGCTGTTTTTT.

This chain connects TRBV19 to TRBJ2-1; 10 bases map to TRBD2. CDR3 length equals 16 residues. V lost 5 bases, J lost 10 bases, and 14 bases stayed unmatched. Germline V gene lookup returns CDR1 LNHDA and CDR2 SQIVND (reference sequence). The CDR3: CASSLPPSGGPPEQFF. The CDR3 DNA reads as TGTGCCAGTAGTCTCCCCCCTAGCGGGGGCCCCCCCGAGCAGTTCTTC.

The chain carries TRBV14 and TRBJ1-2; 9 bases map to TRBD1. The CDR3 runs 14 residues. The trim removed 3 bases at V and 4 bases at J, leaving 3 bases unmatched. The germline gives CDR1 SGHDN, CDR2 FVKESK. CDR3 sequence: CASSHDRGGYGYTF. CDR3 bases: TGTGCCAGCAGCCACGACAGGGGGGGCTATGGCTACACCTTC.

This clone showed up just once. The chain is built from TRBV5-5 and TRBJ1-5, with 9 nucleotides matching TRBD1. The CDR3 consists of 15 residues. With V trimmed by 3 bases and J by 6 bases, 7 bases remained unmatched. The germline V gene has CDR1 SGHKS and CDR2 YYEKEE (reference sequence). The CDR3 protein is CASSWGTGTGQPQHF. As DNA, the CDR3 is TGTGCCAGCAGCTGGGGGACAGGGACCGGTCAGCCCCAGCATTTT.

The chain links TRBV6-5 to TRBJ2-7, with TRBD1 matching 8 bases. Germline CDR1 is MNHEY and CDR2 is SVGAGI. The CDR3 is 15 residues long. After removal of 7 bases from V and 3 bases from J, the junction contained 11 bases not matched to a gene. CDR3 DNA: TGTGCCAGCAACCCCGCAGGGGGCGCGAACTACGAGCAGTACTTC. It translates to CASNPAGGANYEQYF.

CDR3 amino acids: CASSLLSAGEQYF. Here the CDR3 DNA reads TGTGCCAGCAGCTTGTTATCGGCGGGGGAGCAGTACTTC. The rearrangement uses TRBV5-8 and TRBJ2-7; D perhaps matches TRBD2 (6 bases). Germline CDR1 is SGHTS and CDR2 is YDEGEE. V lost 1 base, J lost 7 bases, and 12 bases lay in between. There are 13 residues in the CDR3. The whole variable domain, filled in from reference TRBV5-8 and TRBJ2-7, reads EAGVTQSPTHLIKTRGQQATLRCSPISGHTSVYWYQQALGLGLQFLLWYDEGEERNRGNFPPRFSGRQFPNYSSELNVNALELEDSALYLCASSLLSAGEQYFGPGTRLTVT.

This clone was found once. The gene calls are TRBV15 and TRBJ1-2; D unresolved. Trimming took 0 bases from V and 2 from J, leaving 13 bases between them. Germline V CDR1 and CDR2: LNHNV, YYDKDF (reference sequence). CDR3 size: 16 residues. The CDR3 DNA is TGTGCCACCAGCAGAGATCGGGTGAGAAGGAACTATGGCTACACCTTC. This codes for CATSRDRVRRNYGYTF.

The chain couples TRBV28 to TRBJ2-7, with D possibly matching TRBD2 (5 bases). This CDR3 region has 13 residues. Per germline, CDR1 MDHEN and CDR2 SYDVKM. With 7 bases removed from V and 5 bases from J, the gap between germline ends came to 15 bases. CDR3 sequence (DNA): TGTGCCAGCACCCTGCCCGGGGTGGACGAGCAGTACTTC. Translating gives CASTLPGVDEQYF.

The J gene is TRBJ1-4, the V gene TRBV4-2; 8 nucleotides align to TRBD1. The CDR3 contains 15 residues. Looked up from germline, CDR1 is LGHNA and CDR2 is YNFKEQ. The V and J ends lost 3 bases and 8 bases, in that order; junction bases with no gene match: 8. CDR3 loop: CASSQAGTGREKLFF. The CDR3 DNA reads TGTGCCAGCAGCCAGGCCGGGACAGGAAGAGAAAAACTGTTTTTT.

The CDR3 protein is CASSQAGKGNTIYF. DNA of the CDR3: TGTGCCAGCAGCCAAGCAGGCAAGGGAAACACCATATATTTT. The chain recombines TRBV3-1 (or the pseudogene TRBV3-2) with TRBJ1-3, with D unclear. This CDR3 has 14 residues. CDR1 and CDR2 (germline): LGHDT, YNNKEL (reference sequence). V was cut by 1 base and J by 4 bases, with 8 bases left in between.

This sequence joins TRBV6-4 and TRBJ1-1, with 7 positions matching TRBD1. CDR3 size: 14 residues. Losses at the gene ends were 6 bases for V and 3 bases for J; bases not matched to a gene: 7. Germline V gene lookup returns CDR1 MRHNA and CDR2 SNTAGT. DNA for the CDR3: TGTGCCAGCAGGAGACAGGGAATGGACACTGAAGCTTTCTTT. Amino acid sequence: CASRRQGMDTEAFF.

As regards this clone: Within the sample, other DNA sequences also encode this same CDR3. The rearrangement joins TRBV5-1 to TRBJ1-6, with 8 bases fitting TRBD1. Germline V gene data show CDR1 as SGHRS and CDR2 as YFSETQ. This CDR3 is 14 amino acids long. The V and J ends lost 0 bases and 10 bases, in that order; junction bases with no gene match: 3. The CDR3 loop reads CASSLGQGNSPLHF. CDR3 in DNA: TGCGCCAGCAGCTTGGGACAGGGGAACTCACCCCTCCACTTT.

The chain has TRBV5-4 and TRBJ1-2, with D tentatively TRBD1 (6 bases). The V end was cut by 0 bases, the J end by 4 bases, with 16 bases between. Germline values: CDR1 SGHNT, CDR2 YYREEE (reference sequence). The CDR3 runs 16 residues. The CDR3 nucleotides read TGTGCCAGCAGCTTGGCCCGGGGGGCGCTTCTCTATGGCTACACCTTC. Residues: CASSLARGALLYGYTF.

The CDR3 sequence: CASSLAQSQETQYF. CDR3 DNA sequence: TGCGCCAGCAGCTTGGCACAGAGTCAAGAGACCCAGTACTTC. The chain uses TRBV5-1 and TRBJ2-5; D uncertain. The CDR3 extends over 14 amino acids. Germline V gene sequence: CDR1 SGHRS, CDR2 YFSETQ. V lost 0 bases, J lost 2 bases, and 8 bases lay in between.